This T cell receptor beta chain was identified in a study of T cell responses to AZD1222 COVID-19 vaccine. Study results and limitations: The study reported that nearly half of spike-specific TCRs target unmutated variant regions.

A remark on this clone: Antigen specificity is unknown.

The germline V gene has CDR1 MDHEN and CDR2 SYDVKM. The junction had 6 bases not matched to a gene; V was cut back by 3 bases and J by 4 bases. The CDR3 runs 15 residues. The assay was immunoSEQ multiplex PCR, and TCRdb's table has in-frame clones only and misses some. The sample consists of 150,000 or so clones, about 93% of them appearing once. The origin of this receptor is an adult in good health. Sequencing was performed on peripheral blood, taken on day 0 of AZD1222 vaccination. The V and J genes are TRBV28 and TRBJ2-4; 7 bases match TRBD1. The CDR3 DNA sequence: TGTGCCAGCAGTTTGAGGGGGCCCTCAAAAAACATTCAGTACTTC. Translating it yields CASSLRGPSKNIQYF.